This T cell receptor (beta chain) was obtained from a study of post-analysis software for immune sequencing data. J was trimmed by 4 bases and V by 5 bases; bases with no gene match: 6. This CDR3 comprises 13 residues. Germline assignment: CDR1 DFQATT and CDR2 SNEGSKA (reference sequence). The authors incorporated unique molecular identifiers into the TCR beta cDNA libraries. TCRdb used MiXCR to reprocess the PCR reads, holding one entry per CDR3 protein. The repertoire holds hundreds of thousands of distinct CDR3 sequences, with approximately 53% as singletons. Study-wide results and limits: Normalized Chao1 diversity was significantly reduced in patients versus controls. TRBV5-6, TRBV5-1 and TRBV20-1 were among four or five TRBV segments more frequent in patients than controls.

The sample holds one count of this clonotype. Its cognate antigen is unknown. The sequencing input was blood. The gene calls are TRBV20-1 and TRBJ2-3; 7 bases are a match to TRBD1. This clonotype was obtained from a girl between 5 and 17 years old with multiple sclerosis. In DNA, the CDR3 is TGCAGTGCTGCTGACAGGGCGGCAGATACGCAGTATTTT. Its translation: CSAADRAADTQYF.